This T cell receptor (beta chain) was captured by sequencing in a study of neurological immune-mediated disorders (dated by TCRdb to about 2019). Study-wide context: Using UMI-based sequencing, the study compared peripheral blood TCR-beta repertoires from patients with HTLV-I-associated myelopathy (HAM/TSP), patients with multiple sclerosis, and healthy controls. Longitudinal samples, technical triplicates and paired sorted CD4+ and CD8+ T-cell subsets, alongside PBMC samples, were included among the approximately 110 TCR-beta libraries. The cohort included 60 to 75 subjects: about 15 with HAM/TSP, some 34 with multiple sclerosis, and 20 or so healthy controls. Findings and caveats that apply to the study as a whole: TCR clonal expansion was highest in HAM/TSP patients and lowest in MS patients, with MS patients falling below even healthy controls. No identical CDR3 amino acid sequences were found to be shared among expanded clones across subjects, suggesting that TCR-beta repertoires were private in all groups.

cDNA synthesis used template-switch 5'RACE with a primer carrying a 10-nucleotide random unique molecular identifier tagging each TCR transcript. Over 190 million TCR-beta sequences, covering 15-18 subjects, were produced in each sequencing run. The RNeasy kit was used to extract total RNA. The KAPA Real-time Library Amplification kit was used to amplify TCR-beta VDJ regions with primers for the TCR constant region and the 5'RACE anchor. Sample indexes and Illumina adaptors were added in a first PCR, and a second PCR then increased library yield. After Ampure bead purification, the roughly 650 bp TCR product was size-selected on a 2% E-gel SizeSelection system. Before pooling, library quality was assessed on a Bioanalyzer, concentration was determined with Qubit, and library quantification was performed with the Kapa Library Quantification kit. An Illumina HiSeq 2500 was used to sequence the libraries paired-end at 2 x 150 bp. To increase sequence diversity, roughly 24-32% phiX was spiked into each library pool. Per the source publication's procedure: The quality-filtered reads were processed with the UMI-based MiGEC pipeline, whose error correction step removed more than 80% of the raw TCR sequences. IMGT germline references were used for alignment of VDJ genes, and clonotypes were defined by a unique CDR3 amino acid sequence together with V-J genes. VDJtools evaluated clonal expansion, Shannon diversity and CDR3 relatedness (CalcPairwiseDistances, ClusterSamples); CLCbio workbench built phylogenetic trees. Clones with at least 8 unique UMIs were defined as expanded, with this threshold being based on coefficient-of-variation modelling across technical triplicates. TCRdb reworked the public reads: Q25 trimming with fastp, MiXCR clone assembly, productive beta chains retained. For every CDR3 protein sequence, its rows merge into one entry that carries the most common genes and DNA. TCRdb's processing, not the authors', yielded these V and J calls. The sample has 20,000 to 25,000 distinct CDR3 sequences on record, 10% of them singletons. The ten largest account for less than 25% of the sample.

The cysteine opens and the phenylalanine closes a CDR3 of 15 amino acids. Just the 45-base CDR3 DNA is kept, in frame starting at base 1. Germline trimming amounts to 2 bases on V and 3 bases on J, with 7 as the count of junction bases outside the gene matches. CDR1 and CDR2 are read off the germline V gene (reference sequence) as MNHEY and SMNVEV. This clonotype was seen ten or more times. No cognate antigen has been identified for it. The input lacks base qualities; no much larger clone sits a single base away. For unsorted PBMC libraries, 2 million PBMCs were used after storage in RNAlater at -80 degrees C until RNA extraction. Peripheral blood underwent Ficoll-Hypaque density gradient centrifugation to isolate PBMCs, which were then cryopreserved in liquid nitrogen.

The sequencing sample was made of PBMCs. The TCR originated in a woman aged 55-70 years with HTLV-1-associated myelopathy (HAM/TSP). The chain joins TRBV27 to TRBJ2-7, and TRBD2 aligns with 7 junction nucleotides. The CDR3 protein: CASSLGTTNHYEQYF. The nucleotides are TGTGCCAGCAGTTTAGGGACTACTAATCACTACGAGCAGTACTTC.